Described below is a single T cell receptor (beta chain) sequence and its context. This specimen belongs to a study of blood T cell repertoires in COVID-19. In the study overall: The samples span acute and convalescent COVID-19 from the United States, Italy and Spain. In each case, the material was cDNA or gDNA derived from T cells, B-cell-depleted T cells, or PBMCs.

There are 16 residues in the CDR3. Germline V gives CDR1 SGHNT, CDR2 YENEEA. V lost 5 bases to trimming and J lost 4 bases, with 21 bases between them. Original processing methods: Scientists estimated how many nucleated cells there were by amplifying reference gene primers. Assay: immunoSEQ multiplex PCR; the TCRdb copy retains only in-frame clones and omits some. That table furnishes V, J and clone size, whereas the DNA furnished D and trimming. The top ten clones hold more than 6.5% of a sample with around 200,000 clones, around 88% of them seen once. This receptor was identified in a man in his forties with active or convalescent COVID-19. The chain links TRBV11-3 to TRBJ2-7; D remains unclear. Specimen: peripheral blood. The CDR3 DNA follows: TGTGCCAGCAGCCTCCGTACATCCTCCTTTTCTTACGAGCAGTACTTC. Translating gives CASSLRTSSFSYEQYF.